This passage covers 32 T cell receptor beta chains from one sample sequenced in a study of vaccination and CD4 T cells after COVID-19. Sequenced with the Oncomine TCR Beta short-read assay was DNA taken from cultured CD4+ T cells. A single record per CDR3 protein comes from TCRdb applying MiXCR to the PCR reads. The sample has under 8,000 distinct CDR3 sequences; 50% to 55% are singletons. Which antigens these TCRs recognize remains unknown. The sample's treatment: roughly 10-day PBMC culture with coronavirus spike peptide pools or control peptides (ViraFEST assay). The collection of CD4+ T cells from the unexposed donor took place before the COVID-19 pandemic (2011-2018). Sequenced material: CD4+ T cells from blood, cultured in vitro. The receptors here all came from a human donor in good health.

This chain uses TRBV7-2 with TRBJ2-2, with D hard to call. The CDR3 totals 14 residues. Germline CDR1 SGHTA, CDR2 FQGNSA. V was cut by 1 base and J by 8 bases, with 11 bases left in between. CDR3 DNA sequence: TGTGCCAGCAGCTTAGACGGCCCCTCTGGGGAGCTGTTTTTT. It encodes CASSLDGPSGELFF.

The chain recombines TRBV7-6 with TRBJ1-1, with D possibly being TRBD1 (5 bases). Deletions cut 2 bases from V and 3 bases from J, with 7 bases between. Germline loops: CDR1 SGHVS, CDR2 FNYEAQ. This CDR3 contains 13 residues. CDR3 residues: CASSLTGDTEAFF. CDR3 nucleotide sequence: TGTGCCAGCAGCTTAACGGGGGACACTGAAGCTTTCTTT.

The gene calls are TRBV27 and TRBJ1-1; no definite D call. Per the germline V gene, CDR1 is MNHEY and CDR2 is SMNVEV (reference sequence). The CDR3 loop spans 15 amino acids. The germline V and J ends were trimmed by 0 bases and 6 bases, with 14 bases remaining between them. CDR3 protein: CASSLSVGDFAEAFF. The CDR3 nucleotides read TGTGCCAGCAGTTTATCCGTTGGCGATTTTGCTGAAGCTTTCTTT.

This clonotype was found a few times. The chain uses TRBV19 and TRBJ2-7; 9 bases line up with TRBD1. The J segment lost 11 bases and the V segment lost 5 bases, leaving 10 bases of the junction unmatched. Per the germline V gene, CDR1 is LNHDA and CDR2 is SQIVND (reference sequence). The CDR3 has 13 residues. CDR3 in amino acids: CASSPEGQGGKYF. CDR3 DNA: TGTGCCAGTAGTCCAGAGGGACAGGGCGGAAAGTACTTC. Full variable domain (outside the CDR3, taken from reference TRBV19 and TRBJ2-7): DGGITQSPKYLFRKEGQNVTLSCEQNLNHDAMYWYRQDPGQGLRLIYYSQIVNDFQKGDIAEGYSVSREKKESFPLTVTSAQKNPTAFYLCASSPEGQGGKYFGPGTRLTVT.

CDR3 sequence: CAGGPATDHSPLHF. CDR3 DNA: TGTGCCGGGGGGCCGGCGACCGACCATTCACCCCTCCACTTT. The chain recombines TRBV28 with TRBJ1-6; D perhaps matches TRBD1 (6 bases). The CDR3 consists of 14 residues. Germline assignment: CDR1 MDHEN and CDR2 SYDVKM. The ends were cut back, 11 bases at V and 8 bases at J, with 19 bases in the middle.

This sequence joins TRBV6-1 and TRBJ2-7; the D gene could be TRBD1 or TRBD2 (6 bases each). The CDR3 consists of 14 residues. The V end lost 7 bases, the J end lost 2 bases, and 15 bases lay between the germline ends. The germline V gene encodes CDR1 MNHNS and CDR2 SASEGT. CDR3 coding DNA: TGTGCCAGCACGAGGGGGGTCCCCCCCTACGAGCAGTACTTC. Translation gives CASTRGVPPYEQYF.

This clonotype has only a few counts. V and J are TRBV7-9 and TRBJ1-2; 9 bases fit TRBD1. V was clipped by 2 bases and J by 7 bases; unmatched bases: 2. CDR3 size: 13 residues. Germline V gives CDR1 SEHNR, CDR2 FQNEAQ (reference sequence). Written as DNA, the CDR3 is TGTGCCAGCAGCTTAACAGGGGGCGTTGGCTACACCTTC. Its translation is CASSLTGGVGYTF.

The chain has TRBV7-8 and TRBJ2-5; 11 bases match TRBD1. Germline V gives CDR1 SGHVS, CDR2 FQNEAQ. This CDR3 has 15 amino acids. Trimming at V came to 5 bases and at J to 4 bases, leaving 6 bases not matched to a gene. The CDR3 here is CASSRPGTGGETQYF. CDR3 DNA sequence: TGTGCCAGCAGCCGACCCGGGACAGGGGGAGAGACCCAGTACTTC.

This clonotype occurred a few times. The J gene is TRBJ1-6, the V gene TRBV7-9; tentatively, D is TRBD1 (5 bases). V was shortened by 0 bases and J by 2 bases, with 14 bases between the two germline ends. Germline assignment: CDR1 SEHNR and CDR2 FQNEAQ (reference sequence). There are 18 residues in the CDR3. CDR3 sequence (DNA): TGTGCCAGCAGCTTAGCCGCAGGTGGCAGGGCCTATAATTCACCCCTCCACTTT. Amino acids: CASSLAAGGRAYNSPLHF.

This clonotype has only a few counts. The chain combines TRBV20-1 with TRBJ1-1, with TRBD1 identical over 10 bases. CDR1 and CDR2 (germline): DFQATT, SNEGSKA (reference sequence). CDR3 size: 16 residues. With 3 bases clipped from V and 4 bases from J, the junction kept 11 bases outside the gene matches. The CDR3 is CSASPGRQGAGTEAFF. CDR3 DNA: TGCAGTGCTAGCCCAGGCCGACAGGGGGCAGGCACTGAAGCTTTCTTT.

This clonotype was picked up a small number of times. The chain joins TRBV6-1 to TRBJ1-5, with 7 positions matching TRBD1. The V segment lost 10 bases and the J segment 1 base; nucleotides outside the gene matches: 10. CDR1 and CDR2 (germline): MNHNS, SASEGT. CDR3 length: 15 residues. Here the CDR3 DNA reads TGTGCCACCAAAAACTCACAGGGGAGCAATCAGCCCCAGCATTTT. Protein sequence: CATKNSQGSNQPQHF.

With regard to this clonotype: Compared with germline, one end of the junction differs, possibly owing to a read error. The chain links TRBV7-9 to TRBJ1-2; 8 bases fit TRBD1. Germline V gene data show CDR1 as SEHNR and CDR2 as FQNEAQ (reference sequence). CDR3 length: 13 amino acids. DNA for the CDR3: TGTGCCAGCAGCTCGAACAGGGGGTATGACTACACCTTC. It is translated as CASSSNRGYDYTF.

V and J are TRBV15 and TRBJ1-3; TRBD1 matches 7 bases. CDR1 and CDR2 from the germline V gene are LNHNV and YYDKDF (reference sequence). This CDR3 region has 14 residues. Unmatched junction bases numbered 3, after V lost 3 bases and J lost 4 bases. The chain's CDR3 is CATSRPGQGNTIYF. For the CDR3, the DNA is TGTGCCACCAGCAGGCCGGGACAGGGAAACACCATATATTTT.

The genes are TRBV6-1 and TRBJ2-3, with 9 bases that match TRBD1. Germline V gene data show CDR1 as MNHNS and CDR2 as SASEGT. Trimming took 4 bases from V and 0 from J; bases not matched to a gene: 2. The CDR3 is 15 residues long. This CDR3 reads CASSGGTGSTDTQYF. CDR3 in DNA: TGTGCCAGCAGTGGAGGGACAGGGAGCACAGATACGCAGTATTTT.

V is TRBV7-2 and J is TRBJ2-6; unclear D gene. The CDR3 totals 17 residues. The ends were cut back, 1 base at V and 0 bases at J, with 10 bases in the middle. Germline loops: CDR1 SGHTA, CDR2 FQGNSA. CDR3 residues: CASSLVGASSGANVLTF. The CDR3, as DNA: TGTGCCAGCAGCTTAGTAGGCGCTAGCTCTGGGGCCAACGTCCTGACTTTC.

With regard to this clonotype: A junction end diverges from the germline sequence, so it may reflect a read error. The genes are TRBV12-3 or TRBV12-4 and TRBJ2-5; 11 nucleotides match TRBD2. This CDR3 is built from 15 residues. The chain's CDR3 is CASSVAGGVLETQYF. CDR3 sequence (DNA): TGTGCCAGCAGTGTAGCGGGGGGGGTCCTTGAGACCCAGTACTTC.

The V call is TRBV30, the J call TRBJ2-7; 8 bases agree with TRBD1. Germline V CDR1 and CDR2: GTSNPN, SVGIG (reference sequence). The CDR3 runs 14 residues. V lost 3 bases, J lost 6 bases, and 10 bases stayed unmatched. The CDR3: CAWRLQGVPSEQYF. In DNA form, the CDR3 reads TGTGCCTGGAGACTACAGGGGGTACCGTCCGAGCAGTACTTC. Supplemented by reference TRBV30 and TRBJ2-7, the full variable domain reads SQTIHQWPATLVQPVGSPLSLECTVEGTSNPNLYWYRQAAGRGLQLLFYSVGIGQISSEVPQNLSASRPQDRQFILSSKKLLLSDSGFYLCAWRLQGVPSEQYFGPGTRLTVT.

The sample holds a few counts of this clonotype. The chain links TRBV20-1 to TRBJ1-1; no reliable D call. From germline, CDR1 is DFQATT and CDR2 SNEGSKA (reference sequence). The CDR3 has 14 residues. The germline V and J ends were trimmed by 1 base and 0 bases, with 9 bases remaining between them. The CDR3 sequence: CSARVGQMNTEAFF. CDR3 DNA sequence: TGCAGTGCTAGAGTAGGCCAGATGAACACTGAAGCTTTCTTT.

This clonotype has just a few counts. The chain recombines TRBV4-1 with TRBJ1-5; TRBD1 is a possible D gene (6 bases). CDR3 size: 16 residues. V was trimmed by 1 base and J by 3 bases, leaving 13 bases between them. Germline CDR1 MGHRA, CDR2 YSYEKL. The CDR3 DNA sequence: TGCGCCAGCAGCCAAGGTTCTACAGGGTTCAATCAGCCCCAGCATTTT. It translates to CASSQGSTGFNQPQHF.

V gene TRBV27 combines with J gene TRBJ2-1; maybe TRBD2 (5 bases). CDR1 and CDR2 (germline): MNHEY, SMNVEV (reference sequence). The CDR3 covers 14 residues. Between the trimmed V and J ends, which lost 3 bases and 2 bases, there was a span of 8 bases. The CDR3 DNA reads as TGTGCCAGCAGTTTCGGACTCCCCTACAATGAGCAGTTCTTC. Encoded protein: CASSFGLPYNEQFF.

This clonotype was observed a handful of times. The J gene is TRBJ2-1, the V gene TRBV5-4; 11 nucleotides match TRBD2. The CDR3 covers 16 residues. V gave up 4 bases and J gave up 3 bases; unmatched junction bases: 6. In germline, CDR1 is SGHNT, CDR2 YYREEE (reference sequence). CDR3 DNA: TGTGCCAGCAGCCCCCGGGGGACTAGCGGCTACAATGAGCAGTTCTTC. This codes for CASSPRGTSGYNEQFF. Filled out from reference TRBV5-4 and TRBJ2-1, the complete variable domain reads ETGVTQSPTHLIKTRGQQVTLRCSSQSGHNTVSWYQQALGQGPQFIFQYYREEENGRGNFPPRFSGLQFPNYSSELNVNALELDDSALYLCASSPRGTSGYNEQFFGPGTRLTVL.

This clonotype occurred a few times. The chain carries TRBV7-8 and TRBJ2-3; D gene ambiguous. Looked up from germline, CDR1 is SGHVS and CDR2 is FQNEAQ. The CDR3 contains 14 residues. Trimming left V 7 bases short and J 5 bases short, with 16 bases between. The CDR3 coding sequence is TGTGCCAGCATTGTTTACGTTGGTGGAGATACGCAGTATTTT. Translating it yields CASIVYVGGDTQYF.

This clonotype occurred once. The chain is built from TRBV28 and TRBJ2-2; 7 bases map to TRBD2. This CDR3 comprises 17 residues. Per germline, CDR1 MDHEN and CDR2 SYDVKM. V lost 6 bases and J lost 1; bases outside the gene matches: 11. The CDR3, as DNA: TGTGCCAGCAGACTTTTCCGAGCGGGGCAGAACACCGGGGAGCTGTTTTTT. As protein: CASRLFRAGQNTGELFF.

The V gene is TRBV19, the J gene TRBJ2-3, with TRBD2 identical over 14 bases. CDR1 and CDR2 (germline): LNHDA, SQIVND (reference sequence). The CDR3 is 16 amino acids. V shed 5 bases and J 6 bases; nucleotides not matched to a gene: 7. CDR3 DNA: TGTGCCAGTAGTGTGGGGACTAGCGGGAGATCCGATACGCAGTATTTT. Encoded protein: CASSVGTSGRSDTQYF.

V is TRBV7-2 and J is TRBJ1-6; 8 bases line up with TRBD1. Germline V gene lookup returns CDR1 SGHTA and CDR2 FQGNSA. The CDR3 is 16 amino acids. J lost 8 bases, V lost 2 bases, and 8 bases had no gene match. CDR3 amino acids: CASSLLGQGAYSPLHF. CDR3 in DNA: TGTGCCAGCAGCTTACTGGGGCAGGGGGCGTATTCACCCCTCCACTTT.

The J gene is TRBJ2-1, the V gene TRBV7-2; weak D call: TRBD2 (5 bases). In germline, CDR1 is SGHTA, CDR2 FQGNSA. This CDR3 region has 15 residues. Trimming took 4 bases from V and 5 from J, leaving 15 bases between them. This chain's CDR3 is CASSSWSGDDNEQFF. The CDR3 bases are TGTGCCAGCAGCTCCTGGAGCGGAGATGACAATGAGCAGTTCTTC.

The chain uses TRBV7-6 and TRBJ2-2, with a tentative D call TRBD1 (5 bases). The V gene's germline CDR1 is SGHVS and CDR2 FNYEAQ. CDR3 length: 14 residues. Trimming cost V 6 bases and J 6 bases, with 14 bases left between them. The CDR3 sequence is CASRQDNGPGELFF. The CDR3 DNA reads TGTGCCAGCAGACAGGACAATGGGCCCGGGGAGCTGTTTTTT.

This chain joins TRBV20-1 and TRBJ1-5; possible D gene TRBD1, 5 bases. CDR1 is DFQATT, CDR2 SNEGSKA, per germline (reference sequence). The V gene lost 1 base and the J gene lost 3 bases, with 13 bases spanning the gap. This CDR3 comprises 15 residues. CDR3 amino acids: CSARGGEINNQPQHF. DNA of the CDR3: TGCAGTGCTAGAGGGGGGGAAATAAACAATCAGCCCCAGCATTTT.

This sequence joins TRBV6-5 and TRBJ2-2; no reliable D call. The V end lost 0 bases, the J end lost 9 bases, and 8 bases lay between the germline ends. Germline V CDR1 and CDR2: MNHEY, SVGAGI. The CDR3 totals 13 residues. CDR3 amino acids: CASSYSSDRELFF. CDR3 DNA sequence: TGTGCCAGCAGTTACTCAAGTGACCGGGAGCTGTTTTTT.

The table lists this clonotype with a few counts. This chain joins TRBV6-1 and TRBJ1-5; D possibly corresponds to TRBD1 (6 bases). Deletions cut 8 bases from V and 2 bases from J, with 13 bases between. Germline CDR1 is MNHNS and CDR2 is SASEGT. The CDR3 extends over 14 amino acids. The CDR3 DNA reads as TGTGCCAGCTTCCCCAGGGGTCGCAATCAGCCCCAGCATTTT. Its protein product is CASFPRGRNQPQHF.

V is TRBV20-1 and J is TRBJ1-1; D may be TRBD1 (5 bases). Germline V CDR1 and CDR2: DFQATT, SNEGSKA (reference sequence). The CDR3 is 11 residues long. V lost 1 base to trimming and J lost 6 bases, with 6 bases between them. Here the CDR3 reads CSARGGAEAFF. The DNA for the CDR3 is TGCAGTGCTAGAGGGGGGGCTGAAGCTTTCTTT.

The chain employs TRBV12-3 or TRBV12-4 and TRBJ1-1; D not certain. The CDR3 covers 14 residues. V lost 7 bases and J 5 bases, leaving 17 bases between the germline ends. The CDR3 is CASTHTRMRTEAFF. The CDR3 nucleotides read TGTGCCAGCACCCATACACGTATGAGGACTGAAGCTTTCTTT.